Below, 10 T cell receptor beta chains from the same sample are listed, as sequenced in a study of cytomegalovirus exposure and HLA in healthy donors (TCRdb year 2017). Libraries were prepared through the immunoSEQ multiplex PCR assay. For the multiplex PCR, a mixture combining 60 forward primers for TCR Vbeta segments and 13 reverse primers for TCR Jbeta segments was used. The immuneACCESS repertoire file appears here via TCRdb, limited to in-frame rearrangements. These files lack a portion of the clones; in checked studies, under half of the deficit traces to unresolved V genes, and the cause of the others is not known. This sample is represented by some 140,000 clones; about 10% of them were singletons. Together, the top ten hold about 6.7% of the sample. The sample taken for sequencing was PBMCs. Receptors were obtained from a woman aged 35 to 49 in good health and CMV-seropositive.

This clone turned up a few times. The rearrangement links TRBV5-1 to TRBJ2-7, with 8 nucleotides matching TRBD2. The length of the CDR3 is 15 residues. The V gene's germline CDR1 is SGHRS and CDR2 YFSETQ. J lost 2 bases, V lost 4 bases, and 8 bases had no gene match. CDR3 DNA sequence: TGCGCCAGCAGCCCGGGGGGTAGCGGGACCTACGAGCAGTACTTC. Its protein is CASSPGGSGTYEQYF.

The chain joins TRBV5-1 to TRBJ1-1; no clear D. The germline gives CDR1 SGHRS, CDR2 YFSETQ. Trimming pared 0 bases from V and 1 base from J, leaving 7 bases between. The CDR3 covers 14 residues. CDR3 sequence reads: CASSLDSRNTEAFF. CDR3 DNA: TGCGCCAGCAGCTTGGACAGCCGGAACACTGAAGCTTTCTTT.

This clone was counted a few times. This chain links TRBV7-2 with TRBJ2-5, with TRBD1 as a possible D gene (6 bases). CDR1 is SGHTA, CDR2 FQGNSA, per germline. The CDR3 runs 16 residues. Trimming shortened V by 1 base and J by 4 bases, and 16 bases separated the two germline ends. The CDR3 loop is CASSLVVRAGAETQYF. The CDR3 DNA reads as TGTGCCAGCAGCTTAGTAGTCAGGGCAGGGGCAGAGACCCAGTACTTC.

The chain employs TRBV29-1 and TRBJ2-1; 15 nucleotides line up with TRBD2. The CDR3 runs to 17 residues. Germline-derived CDR1 and CDR2 are SQVTM and ANQGSEA. V shed 1 base and J 0 bases; nucleotides not matched to a gene: 1. This CDR3 is CSVEGTSGGGSYNEQFF. The CDR3 coding sequence is TGCAGCGTTGAAGGGACTAGCGGGGGGGGCTCCTACAATGAGCAGTTCTTC.

Only a few counts were recorded for this clone. The chain recombines TRBV14 with TRBJ1-5; possible D gene TRBD1, 5 bases. Trimming removed 5 bases at V and 4 bases at J, with 6 bases between. The CDR3 is 12 residues long. CDR1 and CDR2 (germline): SGHDN, FVKESK. In DNA, the CDR3 is TGTGCCAGCAGCAGGGGAAATCAGCCCCAGCATTTT. Translation: CASSRGNQPQHF.

The J gene is TRBJ2-5, the V gene TRBV7-6, with 15 bases lining up with TRBD2. Germline loops: CDR1 SGHVS, CDR2 FNYEAQ. The CDR3 contains 17 residues. V lost 4 bases and J lost 5; bases outside the gene matches: 8. The CDR3 coding sequence is TGTGCCAGCAGCTCAGGACTAGCGGGGGGGCGGATGGAGACCCAGTACTTC. Its translation: CASSSGLAGGRMETQYF.

The rearrangement joins TRBV10-3 to TRBJ1-1, with D possibly matching TRBD1 (5 bases). Trimming pared 4 bases from V and 5 bases from J, leaving 11 bases between. This CDR3 contains 13 residues. The germline V gene has CDR1 ENHRY and CDR2 SYGVKD. CDR3 protein: CAISGVGGTEAFF. The CDR3 region has the DNA TGTGCCATCAGTGGAGTGGGGGGTACTGAAGCTTTCTTT.

This clone was counted between two and nine times. The chain recombines TRBV11-3 with TRBJ2-2; maybe TRBD1 (6 bases). The CDR3 extends over 14 amino acids. Germline V gene sequence: CDR1 SGHNT, CDR2 YENEEA. V shed 5 bases and J shed 3 bases, with 10 bases lying between them. CDR3 in amino acids: CASSPRGYTGELFF. The CDR3 nucleotides read TGTGCCAGCAGCCCCAGGGGATACACCGGGGAGCTGTTTTTT.

There are a few counts of this clone. The V gene is TRBV2, the J gene TRBJ2-3, with 7 bases lining up with TRBD2. Germline trimming cut 3 bases from V and 3 bases from J; bases unmatched to any gene: 6. Germline CDR1 and CDR2: SNHLY and FYNNEI. This CDR3 is built from 15 residues. Here the CDR3 reads CASSEGGIGTDTQYF. In nucleotides, the CDR3 is TGTGCCAGCAGTGAGGGGGGGATTGGGACAGATACGCAGTATTTT.

The V call is TRBV2, the J call TRBJ1-2; D possibly corresponds to TRBD1 (5 bases). Trimming removed 5 bases at V and 3 bases at J, with 10 bases between. Germline V lookup: CDR1 SNHLY, CDR2 FYNNEI. The CDR3 totals 13 residues. The CDR3 loop reads CASSPRGDYGYTF. The CDR3 DNA follows: TGTGCCAGCAGTCCCCGGGGGGACTATGGCTACACCTTC.